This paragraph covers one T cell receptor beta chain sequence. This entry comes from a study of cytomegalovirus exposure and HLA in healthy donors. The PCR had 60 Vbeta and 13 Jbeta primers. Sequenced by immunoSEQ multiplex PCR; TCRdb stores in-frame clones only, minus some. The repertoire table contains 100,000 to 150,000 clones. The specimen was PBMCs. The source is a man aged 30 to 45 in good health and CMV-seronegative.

The CDR3 nucleotides read TGTGCCACCTCCGATTATTCAGGAAGGAACACTGAAGCTTTCTTT. As protein: CATSDYSGRNTEAFF. The chain uses TRBV6-1 and TRBJ1-1; no clear D gene. V lost 10 bases to trimming and J lost 1 base, with 19 bases between them. The germline CDR1 and CDR2 sequences are MNHNS and SASEGT. CDR3 size: 15 residues.